This T cell receptor beta chain was documented in a study of blood T cells in healthy people across ages. The table lists this clonotype with many counts. PCR was performed a second time for roughly 6 to 12 cycles using a sample-barcoded 5' primer and a J-beta primer mix. TCRdb redid the calling of the 5' RACE reads with MiXCR, one entry per CDR3 protein. The sample has about 780,000 distinct CDR3 sequences, about 46% seen once. V gave up 6 bases and J gave up 2 bases, with 16 bases separating them. CDR3 length: 15 residues. This sequence was found in an elderly man in good health. The source material was blood. This chain uses TRBV12-3 or TRBV12-4 with TRBJ2-5, with D possibly being TRBD2 (6 bases). The CDR3 sequence: CASSQIGGRQETQYF. CDR3 coding DNA: TGTGCCAGCAGCCAAATTGGAGGGCGGCAAGAGACCCAGTACTTC.